This T cell receptor (beta chain) was profiled in a study of T cells in Graves' hyperthyroidism and ophthalmopathy. CDR1 and CDR2 from the germline V gene are LNHDA and SQIVND (reference sequence). Trimming took off 5 bases at V and 6 bases at J, with 11 bases between the two ends. The CDR3 covers 13 residues. The study, taken as a whole, reports: Peripheral blood also featured most of the thyroid clonotypes expanded above 0.001.

Amplification of TCR beta CDR3 regions used RNA as the template. First-round RT-PCR with HTBI primers amplified the TCR CDR3 region. TCRdb ran MiXCR on the multiplex PCR reads and lists one entry per CDR3 protein. The top ten clones hold around 50% of a sample with about 340,000 distinct CDR3 sequences, roughly 20% of them seen once. This clonotype was found a few times. The target antigen is unknown. The chain combines TRBV19 with TRBJ1-5, with TRBD1 as a possible D gene (5 bases). This sequence was found in a woman aged 50 to 65 with Graves' hyperthyroidism. Sequencing used blood. The CDR3 loop is CASSPRETQPQHF. In nucleotides, the CDR3 is TGTGCCAGTAGTCCCAGGGAGACTCAGCCCCAGCATTTT.